Listed below are T cell receptor beta chains from one sample, sequenced in a study of T cell responses to AZD1222 COVID-19 vaccine. Clones were read by immunoSEQ multiplex PCR, and TCRdb kept only the in-frame ones, dropping some. The table records more than 70,000 clones, 88% of them present only once. The sample here was peripheral blood, taken on day 0 of MenACWY control vaccination. These receptors were taken from an adult in good health. CDR3s include the opening cysteine and the closing phenylalanine or tryptophan. A D gene is named only where the DNA matches it firmly.

D	V	J	CDR3
NA	TRBV19	TRBJ2-1	CASSISRAIYNEQFF
NA	TRBV6-2/TRBV6-3	TRBJ1-2	CASSFLDYGYTF
NA	TRBV7-6	TRBJ1-2	CASSLVAAGVGGYTF
TRBD1	TRBV5-1	TRBJ2-3	CASSLTGESTDTQYF
NA	TRBV18	TRBJ2-5	CASSLRTSQETQYF
NA	TRBV12-3/TRBV12-4	TRBJ1-3	CASRPFGGNTIYF
NA	TRBV4-3	TRBJ1-2	CASSQVGEIIYTF
TRBD2	TRBV7-8	TRBJ2-7	CASSSPPGLAGGPSSYEQYF
NA	TRBV7-8	TRBJ1-5	CASSPPGGPEKPQHF
NA	TRBV19	TRBJ1-2	CASTTGPTNYGYTF
NA	TRBV7-3	TRBJ1-2	CASSLDGVGGYTF
NA	TRBV7-2	TRBJ2-1	CASSSGSMEQFF
TRBD1	TRBV30	TRBJ1-2	CAWSGGQGGGYTF
NA	TRBV6-1	TRBJ1-1	CASSGAGLPNTEAFF
TRBD2	TRBV3-1/TRBV3-2	TRBJ2-5	CASSPPSGGAQETQYF
NA	TRBV28	TRBJ1-1	CASSGEMGLAFF
TRBD1	TRBV5-5	TRBJ1-1	CASSSGQDGEAFF
NA	TRBV10-3	TRBJ1-2	CAIDSQTGYGYTF
TRBD2	TRBV4-3	TRBJ2-1	CASSQDQVLAGFNEQFF
TRBD1	TRBV7-8	TRBJ1-1	CASSFRTGLPSGAFF
TRBD1	TRBV5-1	TRBJ1-2	CASSSDRGLYGYTF
NA	TRBV11-2	TRBJ2-2	CASSPSRAALGAGELFF
NA	TRBV7-9	TRBJ1-1	CASSLAGARDTEAFF
NA	TRBV30	TRBJ1-3	CAWSPRVDTIYF
NA	TRBV9	TRBJ2-7	CASSPTSSRRQTYEQYF
TRBD2	TRBV15	TRBJ2-3	CATSRERGGTDTQYF
NA	TRBV5-4	TRBJ1-2	CASSLVGDYGYTF